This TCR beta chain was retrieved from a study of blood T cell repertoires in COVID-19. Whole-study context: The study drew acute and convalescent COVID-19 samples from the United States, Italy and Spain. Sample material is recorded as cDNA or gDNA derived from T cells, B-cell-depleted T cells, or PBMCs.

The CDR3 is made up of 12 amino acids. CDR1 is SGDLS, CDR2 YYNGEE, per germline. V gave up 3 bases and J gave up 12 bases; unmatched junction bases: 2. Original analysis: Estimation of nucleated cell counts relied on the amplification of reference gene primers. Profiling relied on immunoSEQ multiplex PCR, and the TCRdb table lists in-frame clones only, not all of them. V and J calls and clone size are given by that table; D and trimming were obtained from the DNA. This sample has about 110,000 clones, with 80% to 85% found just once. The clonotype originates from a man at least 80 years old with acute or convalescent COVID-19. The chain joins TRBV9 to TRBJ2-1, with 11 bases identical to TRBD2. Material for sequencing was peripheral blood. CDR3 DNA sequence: TGTGCCAGCAGCGACCTAGCGGGAGGGCAGTTCTTC. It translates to CASSDLAGGQFF.